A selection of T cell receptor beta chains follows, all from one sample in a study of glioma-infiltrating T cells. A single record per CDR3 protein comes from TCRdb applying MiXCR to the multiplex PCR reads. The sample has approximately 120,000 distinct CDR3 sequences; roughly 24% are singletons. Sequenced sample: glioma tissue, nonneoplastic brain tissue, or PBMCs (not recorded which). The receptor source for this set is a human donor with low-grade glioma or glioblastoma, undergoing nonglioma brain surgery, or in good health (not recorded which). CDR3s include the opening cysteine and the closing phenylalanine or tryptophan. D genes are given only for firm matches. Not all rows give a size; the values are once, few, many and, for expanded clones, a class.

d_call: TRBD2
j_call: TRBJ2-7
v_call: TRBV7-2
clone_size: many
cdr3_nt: TGTGCCAGCAGCTTACTAAGCGGGAGTAGATACGAGCAGTACTTC
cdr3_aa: CASSLLSGSRYEQYF

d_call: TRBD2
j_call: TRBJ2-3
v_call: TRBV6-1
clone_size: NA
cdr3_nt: TGTGCCAGCAGTGAGCTGAAAGCGGGAGGCACACGTACGCAGTATTTT
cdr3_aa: CASSELKAGGTRTQYF

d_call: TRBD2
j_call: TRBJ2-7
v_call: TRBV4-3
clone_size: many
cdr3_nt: TGCGCCAGCAGCCAAGATCCCGGGAGGAGCTACGAGCAGTACTTC
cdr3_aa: CASSQDPGRSYEQYF

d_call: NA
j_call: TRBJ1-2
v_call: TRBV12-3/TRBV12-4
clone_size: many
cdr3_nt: TGTGCCAGCAGTCCGGGACGTATCTATGGCTACACCTTC
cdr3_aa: CASSPGRIYGYTF

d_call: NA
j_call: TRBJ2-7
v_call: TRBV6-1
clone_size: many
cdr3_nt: TGTGCCAGCACGGAGGCAGGGTACGAGCAGTACTTC
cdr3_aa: CASTEAGYEQYF

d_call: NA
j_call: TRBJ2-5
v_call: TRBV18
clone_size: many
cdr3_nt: TGTGCCAGCTCACCCCTCCGCATGATACAAGAGACCCAGTACTTC
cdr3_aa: CASSPLRMIQETQYF

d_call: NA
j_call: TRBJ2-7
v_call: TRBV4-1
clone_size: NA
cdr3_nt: TGCGCCAGCCGTAGCATGTGGGAGAAGGGTTCCTACGAGCAGTACTTC
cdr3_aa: CASRSMWEKGSYEQYF

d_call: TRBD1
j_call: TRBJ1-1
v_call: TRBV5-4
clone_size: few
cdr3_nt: TGTGCCAGCAGCTCCGGACAGGGGGTGAACACTGAAGCTTTCTTT
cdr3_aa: CASSSGQGVNTEAFF

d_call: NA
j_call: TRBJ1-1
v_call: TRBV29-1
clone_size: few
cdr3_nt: TGCAGCGTTGAGAGGTTCACTGAAGCTTTCTTT
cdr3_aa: CSVERFTEAFF

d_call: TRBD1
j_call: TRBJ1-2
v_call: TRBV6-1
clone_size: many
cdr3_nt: TGTGCCAGCAGAAACCATAGGACAGGGGTGGGTGGCTACACCTTC
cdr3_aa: CASRNHRTGVGGYTF

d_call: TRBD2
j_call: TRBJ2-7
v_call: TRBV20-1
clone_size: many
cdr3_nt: TGCAGTGCGAGCGGGTCTAGCGGACGCGCAGCGAGAACCTACGAGCAGTACTTC
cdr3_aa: CSASGSSGRAARTYEQYF

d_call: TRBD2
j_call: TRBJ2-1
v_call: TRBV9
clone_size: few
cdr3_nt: TGTGCCAGCAGCGTAGGGCCAGCGGGGTACAATGAGCAGTTCTTC
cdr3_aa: CASSVGPAGYNEQFF

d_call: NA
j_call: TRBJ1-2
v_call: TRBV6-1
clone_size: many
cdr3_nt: TGTGCCAGCAGTTTGGGATATGGCTACACCTTC
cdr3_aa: CASSLGYGYTF

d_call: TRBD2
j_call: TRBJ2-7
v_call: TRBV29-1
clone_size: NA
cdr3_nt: TGCAGGGTAGGTTCCGGGACTACCTACGAGCAGTACTTC
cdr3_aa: CRVGSGTTYEQYF

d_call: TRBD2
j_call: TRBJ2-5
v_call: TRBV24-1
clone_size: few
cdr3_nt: TGTGCCACCAATGGGGTTGGGACTAGCGGCCAAGAGACCCAGTACTTC
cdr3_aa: CATNGVGTSGQETQYF

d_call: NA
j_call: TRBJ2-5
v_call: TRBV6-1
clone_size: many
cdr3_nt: TGTGCCAGCAGGGGGGACGGAAGAGAGACCCAGTACTTC
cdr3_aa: CASRGDGRETQYF

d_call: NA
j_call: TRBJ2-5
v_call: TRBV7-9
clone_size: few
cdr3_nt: TGTGCCAGCAGCTTATACGGCGAGCCAGAGACCCAGTACTTC
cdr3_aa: CASSLYGEPETQYF

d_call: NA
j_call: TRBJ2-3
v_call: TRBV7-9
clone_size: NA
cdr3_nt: TGTGCCAGCAGCCCGCCTTGGGCTAGCACAGATACGCAGTATTTT
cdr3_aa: CASSPPWASTDTQYF

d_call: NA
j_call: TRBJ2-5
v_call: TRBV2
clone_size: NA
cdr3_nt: TGTGCCAGCAGTGAAAGTATTTACGGAGCAGAGACCCAGTACTTC
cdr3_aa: CASSESIYGAETQYF

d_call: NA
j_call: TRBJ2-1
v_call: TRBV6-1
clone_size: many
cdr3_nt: TGTGCCAGCAGTACCTTCGATGTTGGAAGGATTGAGCAGTTCTTC
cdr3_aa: CASSTFDVGRIEQFF

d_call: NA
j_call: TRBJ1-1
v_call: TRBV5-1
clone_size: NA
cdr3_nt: TGCGCCAGCAGCTTCCAGGCGGGAGCTTCTGAAGCTTTCTTT
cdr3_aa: CASSFQAGASEAFF

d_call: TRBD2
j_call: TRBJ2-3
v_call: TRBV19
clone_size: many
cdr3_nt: TGTGCCAGTAGTGGTTTAGCGGGAGTGATCACAGATACGCAGTATTTT
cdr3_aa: CASSGLAGVITDTQYF

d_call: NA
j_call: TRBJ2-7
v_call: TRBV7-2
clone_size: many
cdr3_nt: TGTGCCAGCAGCCCGTTTGGGGGGCCCAGTGAGCAGTACTTC
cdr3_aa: CASSPFGGPSEQYF

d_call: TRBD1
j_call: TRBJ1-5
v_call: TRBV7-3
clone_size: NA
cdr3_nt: TGTGCCAGCAGCTTCTTACGGACAGGGGGGAGCAATCAGCCCCAGCATTTT
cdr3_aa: CASSFLRTGGSNQPQHF

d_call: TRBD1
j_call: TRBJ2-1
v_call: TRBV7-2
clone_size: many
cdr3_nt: TGTGCCAGCAGCACGACAGGGGGCAATGAGCAGTTCTTC
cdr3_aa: CASSTTGGNEQFF

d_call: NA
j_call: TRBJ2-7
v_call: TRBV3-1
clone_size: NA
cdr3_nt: TGTGCCAGCAGCTATGGCTCCTACGAGCAGTGCTTC
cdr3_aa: CASSYGSYEQCF

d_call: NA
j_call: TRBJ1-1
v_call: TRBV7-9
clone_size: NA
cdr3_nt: TGTGCCAGCAGCCCCGGGGGGGGCTGGGGGTACGGCACTGAAGCTTTCTTT
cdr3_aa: CASSPGGGWGYGTEAFF

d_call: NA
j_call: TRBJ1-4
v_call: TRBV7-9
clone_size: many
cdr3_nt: TGTGCCAGCAGCTTAGATGGGGTTCGAAGCACTAATGAAAAACTGTTTTTT
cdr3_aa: CASSLDGVRSTNEKLFF

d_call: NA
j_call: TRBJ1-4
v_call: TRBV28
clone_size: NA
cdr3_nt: TGTGCCATCAGTCCCCCAGGGAGAGATGAAAAACCGTTTTTT
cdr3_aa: CAISPPGRDEKPFF

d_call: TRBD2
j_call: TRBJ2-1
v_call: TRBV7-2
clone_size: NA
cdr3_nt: TGTGCCAGCAGCCCTAGCGGGAGGGCCATTAATGAGCAGTTCTTC
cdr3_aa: CASSPSGRAINEQFF

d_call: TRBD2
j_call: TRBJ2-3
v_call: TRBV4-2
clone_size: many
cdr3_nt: TGTGCCAGCAGCCAAGAGTTTTCGGGGGGTCCTACAGATACGCAGTATTTT
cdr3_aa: CASSQEFSGGPTDTQYF

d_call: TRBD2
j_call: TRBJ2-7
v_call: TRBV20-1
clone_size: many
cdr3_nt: TGCAGTGCTAGATTACCGGGACTAGCGGGAGACGAGCAGTACTTC
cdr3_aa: CSARLPGLAGDEQYF

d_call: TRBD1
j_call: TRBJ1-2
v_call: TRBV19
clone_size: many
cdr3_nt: TGTGCCAGTAGTATAGCCCCCGGGACAGGGATTAATGGCTACACCTTC
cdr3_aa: CASSIAPGTGINGYTF

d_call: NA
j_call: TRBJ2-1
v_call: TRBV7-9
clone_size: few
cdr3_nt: TGTGCCAGCAGCTATCGGGACTCGCCGGAGCAGTTCTTC
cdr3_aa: CASSYRDSPEQFF

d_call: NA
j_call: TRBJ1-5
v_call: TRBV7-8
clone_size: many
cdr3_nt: TGTGCCAGCAGCTCGCGCATGGGGGGAGGTAGCAATCAGCCCCAGCATTTT
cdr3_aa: CASSSRMGGGSNQPQHF

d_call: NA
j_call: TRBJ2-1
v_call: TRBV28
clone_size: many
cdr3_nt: TGTGCCAGCAGTTTTTCCCGGAGCTCCTACAATGAGCAGTTCTTC
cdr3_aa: CASSFSRSSYNEQFF

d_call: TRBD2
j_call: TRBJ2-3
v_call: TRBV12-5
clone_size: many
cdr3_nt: TGTGCTAGTGGTTTGACCCCGGGACTAGCGGGAGCAGATACGCAGTATTTT
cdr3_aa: CASGLTPGLAGADTQYF

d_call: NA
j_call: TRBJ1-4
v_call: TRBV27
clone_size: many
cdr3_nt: TGTGCCAGCAGTTTCAAGAGGGCGGGGAATGAAAAACTGTTTTTT
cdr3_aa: CASSFKRAGNEKLFF

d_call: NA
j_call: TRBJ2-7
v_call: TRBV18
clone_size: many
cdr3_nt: TGTGCCAGCTCACCTGGGACGGACGACGACGAGCAGTACTTC
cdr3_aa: CASSPGTDDDEQYF

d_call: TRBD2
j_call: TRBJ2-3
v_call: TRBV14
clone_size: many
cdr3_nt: TGTGCCAGCAGCCAAGTAAGAGCGGGAGCGGCTAGGCATACGCAGTATTTT
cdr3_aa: CASSQVRAGAARHTQYF

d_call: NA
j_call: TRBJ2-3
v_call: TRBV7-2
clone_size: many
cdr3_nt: TGTGCCAGCAGCTTTGCGGTGGATACGCAGTATTTT
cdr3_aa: CASSFAVDTQYF

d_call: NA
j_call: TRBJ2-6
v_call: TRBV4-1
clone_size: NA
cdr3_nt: TGCGCCAGCAGCCAAGATGGGGGGGCAAGCTCTGGGGCCAACGTCCTGACTTTC
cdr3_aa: CASSQDGGASSGANVLTF

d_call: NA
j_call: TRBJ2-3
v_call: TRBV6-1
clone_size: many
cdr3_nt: TGTGCCAGCAGTACAGGGACAACTAGCACAGATACGCAGTATTTT
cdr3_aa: CASSTGTTSTDTQYF

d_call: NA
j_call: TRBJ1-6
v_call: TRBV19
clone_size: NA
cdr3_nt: TGTGCCAGTAGTAATAGACAGGAAAATTCACCCCCCCGCTTT
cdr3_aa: CASSNRQENSPPRF

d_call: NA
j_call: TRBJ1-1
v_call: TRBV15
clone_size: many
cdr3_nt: TGTGCCACCAAAAGGGGGAACACTGAAGCTTTCTTT
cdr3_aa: CATKRGNTEAFF

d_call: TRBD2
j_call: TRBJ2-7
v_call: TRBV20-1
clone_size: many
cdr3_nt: TGCAGTGCTGTGGGCGGGAGGGCCATCGAGCAGTACTTC
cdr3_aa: CSAVGGRAIEQYF

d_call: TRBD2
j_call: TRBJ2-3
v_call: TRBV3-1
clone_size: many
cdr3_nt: TGTGCCAGCAGCCAACAGCGGGAGTCGGATACGCAGTATTTT
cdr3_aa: CASSQQRESDTQYF

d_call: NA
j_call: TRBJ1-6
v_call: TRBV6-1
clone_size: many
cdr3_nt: TGTGCCAGCAGTGAAGTTACGAGGGAAAGCTCCTATAATTCACCCCTCCACTTT
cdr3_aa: CASSEVTRESSYNSPLHF